The rows below give T cell receptor beta chains drawn from one sample of a study of shared clonotypes between healthy human individuals. Some clones are missing from TCRdb's copy, which holds only in-frame ones; the method was immunoSEQ multiplex PCR. The table records around 2.3 million clones, approximately 94% of them present only once. The source material was naive CD4+ T cells sorted from blood. These receptors were collected from a man younger than 35 in good health. CDR3s include the opening cysteine and the closing phenylalanine or tryptophan. Each record gives: J gene, D gene, V gene, clone size, CDR3 DNA, CDR3 protein. The D gene is left open where the match is weak. Size values are once, few and many counts, or a class for expanded clones, and some rows have none.

TRBJ2-7 | . | TRBV7-9 | . | TGTGCCAGCAGCCGGAAGAGCTCCTACGAGCAGTACTTC | CASSRKSSYEQYF
TRBJ2-7 | TRBD2 | TRBV30 | . | TGTGCCTGGAGTGAGACGGGAGGGACGAGGGAGCAGTACTTC | CAWSETGGTREQYF
TRBJ2-7 | . | TRBV6-1 | . | TGTGCCAGCAGTCGCCCAGGACAGACCTACGAGCAGTACTTC | CASSRPGQTYEQYF
TRBJ2-3 | . | TRBV5-1 | . | TGCGCCAGCAGCTTGGCACAGGTTACAGATACGCAGTATTTT | CASSLAQVTDTQYF
TRBJ2-1 | . | TRBV7-2 | . | TGTGCCAGCAGCCTACGAGACACTGAGCAGTTCTTC | CASSLRDTEQFF
TRBJ1-3 | . | TRBV18 | . | TGTGCCAGCTCACCTTCCAGGGTATTTGGAAACACCATATATTTT | CASSPSRVFGNTIYF
TRBJ2-7 | TRBD2 | TRBV25-1 | once | TGTGCCAGCAGTGCGGGGACTAGCGGAAACTACGAGCAGTACTTC | CASSAGTSGNYEQYF
TRBJ2-7 | . | TRBV15 | . | TGTGCCACCAGCAGAGATTTGGGTTACGAGCAGTACTTC | CATSRDLGYEQYF
TRBJ2-6 | . | TRBV9 | . | TGTGCCAGCAGCGTAGGGTCAGGATCGTACTCTGGGGCCAACGTCCTGACTTTC | CASSVGSGSYSGANVLTF
TRBJ1-3 | . | TRBV6-6 | . | TGTGCCAGCAGCTCGACAGCGTCAGCTGGAAACACCATATATTTT | CASSSTASAGNTIYF
TRBJ2-7 | TRBD1 | TRBV19 | . | TGTGCCAGTAGTGACAGGGGAATCAACGAGCAGTACTTC | CASSDRGINEQYF
TRBJ1-3 | . | TRBV29-1 | . | TGCAGCGTTGTGGAGGCTGGAAACACCATATATTTT | CSVVEAGNTIYF
TRBJ1-5 | . | TRBV19 | . | TGTGCCAGTAGTATGGTGTGGGGGCTTAGCAATCAGCCCCAGCATTTT | CASSMVWGLSNQPQHF
TRBJ2-3 | . | TRBV7-2 | . | TGTGCCAGCAGCTTAGTCGGCCCCACAGATACGCAGTATTTT | CASSLVGPTDTQYF
TRBJ2-1 | TRBD2 | TRBV4-1 | . | TGCGCCAGCAGCCAATCTAGCGGGGGGGCGTACAATGAGCAGTTCTTC | CASSQSSGGAYNEQFF
TRBJ2-1 | TRBD2 | TRBV5-5 | once | TGTGCCAGCAGACTAAGCGGGGGCCCTACCCAGTTCTTC | CASRLSGGPTQFF
TRBJ1-5 | . | TRBV7-2 | . | TGTGCCAGCAGCTTTCGGGGGAATCAGCCCCAGCATTTT | CASSFRGNQPQHF
TRBJ2-7 | TRBD1 | TRBV18 | . | TGTGCCAGCTCACCTTTAGACAGGGTGTCCGAGCAGTACTTC | CASSPLDRVSEQYF
TRBJ2-1 | TRBD2 | TRBV28 | . | TGTGCCAGCAGGAGACTAGCGGGGCCAGAGGAGCAGTTCTTC | CASRRLAGPEEQFF
TRBJ2-5 | . | TRBV5-1 | . | TGCGCCAGCACAGATCCGAGAGGTATAGAGACCCAGTACTTC | CASTDPRGIETQYF
TRBJ1-3 | . | TRBV25-1 | . | TGTGCCAGCAGTGCCCTAGCAGCCTCTGGAAACACCATATATTTT | CASSALAASGNTIYF
TRBJ1-2 | . | TRBV6-1 | . | TGTGCCAGCACTGAAAGAGGGACCCCGAGAACCAACTATGGCTACACCTTC | CASTERGTPRTNYGYTF
TRBJ2-7 | . | TRBV5-1 | . | TGCGCCAGCAACCCCCAGGGCGTTGGATCCTACGAGCAGTACTTC | CASNPQGVGSYEQYF
TRBJ2-3 | . | TRBV6-5 | . | TGTGCCAGCAGTTCGGGGTCAGATACGCAGTATTTT | CASSSGSDTQYF
TRBJ2-7 | TRBD2 | TRBV19 | . | TGTGCCAGTAGTACGGGACTAGCTTACGAGCAGTACTTC | CASSTGLAYEQYF
TRBJ1-1 | . | TRBV21-1 | . | TGTGCCAGCAGCCCGAGGAGGCGGGGGCGTTCCACTGAAGCTTTCTTT | CASSPRRRGRSTEAFF
TRBJ2-5 | TRBD2 | TRBV10-3 | . | TGTGCCATCAGTGAAGGGGAGGGGCAAGAGACCCAGTACTTC | CAISEGEGQETQYF
TRBJ2-7 | . | TRBV18 | . | TGTGCCAGCTCACCCGACAGGAACATTAACTACGAGCAGTACTTC | CASSPDRNINYEQYF
TRBJ2-2 | TRBD2 | TRBV2 | . | TGTGCCAGCAGCAAACGACTAGCTAACACCGGGGAGCTGTTTTTT | CASSKRLANTGELFF
TRBJ1-2 | . | TRBV10-2 | . | TGCGCCAGCAGTCCGGGGGGACGAGAAGGCTACACCTTC | CASSPGGREGYTF
TRBJ1-1 | . | TRBV11-1 | . | TGTGCCAGCAGCACCTACAGGACCAAAGCTTTCTTT | CASSTYRTKAFF
TRBJ2-5 | . | TRBV5-4 | . | TGTGCCAGCAGCTTGCGGAGGCTGGACCAAGAGACCCAGTACTTC | CASSLRRLDQETQYF
TRBJ1-6 | . | TRBV27 | . | TGTGCCAGCAGCTTGGACTATAATTCACCCCTCCACTTT | CASSLDYNSPLHF
TRBJ2-7 | TRBD2 | TRBV18 | once | TGTGCCAGCTCACCTTCGCCTAGCGGGGACTACGAGCAGTACTTC | CASSPSPSGDYEQYF
TRBJ1-2 | . | TRBV5-1 | . | TGCGCCAGCAGCCATGAAGGAGGCCTCAAATACTATGGCTACACCTTC | CASSHEGGLKYYGYTF
TRBJ2-5 | TRBD1 | TRBV5-6 | once | TGTGCCAGCAGTCGCCGGGACAGAGAGACCCAGTACTTC | CASSRRDRETQYF
TRBJ2-1 | . | TRBV7-9 | . | TGTGCCAGCAGCTCCCCTGTGAACAATGAGCAGTTCTTC | CASSSPVNNEQFF
TRBJ2-7 | TRBD2 | TRBV11-2 | . | TGTGCCAGCAGCCTTAATAGCGGGAGGTTCTACGAGCAGTACTTC | CASSLNSGRFYEQYF
TRBJ1-2 | . | TRBV28 | . | TGTGCCGCCAGAACGGGATTCTATGGCTACACCTTC | CAARTGFYGYTF
TRBJ2-1 | . | TRBV19 | . | TGTGCCAGTAGTCGTCAGATATCTGAGCAGTTCTTC | CASSRQISEQFF
TRBJ2-3 | . | TRBV5-1 | . | TGCGCCAGCAGCTGGCAGGGGGGGCACACAGATACGCAGTATTTT | CASSWQGGHTDTQYF
TRBJ1-2 | TRBD1 | TRBV11-2 | few | TGTGCCAGCAGTCCTGACAGGGCCTATGGCTACACCTTC | CASSPDRAYGYTF
TRBJ2-1 | TRBD1 | TRBV2 | . | TGTGCCAGCGGCCGGGACAGGGTTATCAATGAGCAGTTCTTC | CASGRDRVINEQFF
TRBJ1-6 | TRBD1 | TRBV18 | . | TGTGCCAGCTCACTTACAGGGGTTAATTCACCCCTCCACTTT | CASSLTGVNSPLHF
TRBJ1-3 | TRBD1 | TRBV30 | . | TGTGCCTGGAGCCAGGACAGGGAGTCCTCCGCCATATATTTT | CAWSQDRESSAIYF
TRBJ1-1 | . | TRBV18 | . | TGTGCCAGCTCACCAGCCGGGACATTGAACACTGAAGCTTTCTTT | CASSPAGTLNTEAFF
TRBJ1-4 | TRBD1 | TRBV6-6 | . | TGTGCCAGCAGCCGACCGACAGGGGCGCGTGAAAAACTGTTTTTT | CASSRPTGAREKLFF
TRBJ1-2 | . | TRBV5-1 | . | TGCGCCAGCAGCTTGGCTTCGCCTGAAGGCGGCTACACCTTC | CASSLASPEGGYTF
TRBJ1-2 | TRBD1 | TRBV28 | . | TGTGCCAGCAGTTTAGGACAGGTCCGGGGCTACACCTTC | CASSLGQVRGYTF
TRBJ2-1 | . | TRBV29-1 | . | TGCAGCGTTGGCTCGGGATACAATGAGCAGTTCTTC | CSVGSGYNEQFF
TRBJ2-7 | TRBD2 | TRBV11-2 | . | TGTGCCAGCAGCTCCGATCAGCGGGGGTCCTACGAGCAGTACTTC | CASSSDQRGSYEQYF
TRBJ2-1 | TRBD1 | TRBV11-2 | . | TGTGCCAGCAGCTGGATGACAGGGGACAATGAGCAGTTCTTC | CASSWMTGDNEQFF
TRBJ2-7 | . | TRBV25-1 | . | TGTGCCAGCAGTGAACCCAGGGACTCCTACGAGCAGTACTTC | CASSEPRDSYEQYF
TRBJ2-1 | . | TRBV10-3 | . | TGTGCCATCAGTAGGGACAATGAGCAGTTCTTC | CAISRDNEQFF
TRBJ2-1 | TRBD2 | TRBV7-2 | . | TGTGCCAGCAGCTCCCCTAGCGGTTTCACCTACAATGAGCAGTTCTTC | CASSSPSGFTYNEQFF
TRBJ1-4 | . | TRBV9 | . | TGTGCCAGCAGCCCCAACCGGGGGGCTAATGAAAAACTGTTTTTT | CASSPNRGANEKLFF
TRBJ2-4 | . | TRBV6-5 | . | TGTGCCAGCAGTTCCCCCGGCCCGGTGACCATTCAGTACTTC | CASSSPGPVTIQYF
TRBJ1-5 | . | TRBV6-6 | . | TGTGCCATCCGCTCGAGGGGGGATAGCAATCAGCCCCAGCATTTT | CAIRSRGDSNQPQHF
TRBJ1-3 | . | TRBV5-6 | . | TGTGCCAGCAGCACCAGGATCGGGAGCTCTGGAAACACCATATATTTT | CASSTRIGSSGNTIYF
TRBJ1-4 | TRBD1 | TRBV6-1 | . | TGTGCCAGCAGTGGACGATACCGGGACAGATCAACTAATGAAAAACTGTTTTTT | CASSGRYRDRSTNEKLFF